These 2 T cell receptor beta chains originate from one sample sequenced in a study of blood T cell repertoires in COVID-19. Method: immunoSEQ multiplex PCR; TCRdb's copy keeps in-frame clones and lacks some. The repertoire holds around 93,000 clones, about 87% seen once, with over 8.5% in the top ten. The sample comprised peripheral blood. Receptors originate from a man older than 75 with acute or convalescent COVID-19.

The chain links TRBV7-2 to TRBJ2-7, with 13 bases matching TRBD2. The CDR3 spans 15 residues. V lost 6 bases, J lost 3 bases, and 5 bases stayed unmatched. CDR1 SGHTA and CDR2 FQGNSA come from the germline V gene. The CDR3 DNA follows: TGTGCCAGCAGTTCGGGGACTAGCGGGAACTACGAGCAGTACTTC. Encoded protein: CASSSGTSGNYEQYF.

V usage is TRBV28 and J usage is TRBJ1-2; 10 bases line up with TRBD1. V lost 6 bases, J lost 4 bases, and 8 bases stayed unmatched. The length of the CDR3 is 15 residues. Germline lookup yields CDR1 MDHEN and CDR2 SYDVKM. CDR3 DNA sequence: TGTGCCAGCAGACCGACAGGGGGCGAGCGCTATGGCTACACCTTC. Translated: CASRPTGGERYGYTF.